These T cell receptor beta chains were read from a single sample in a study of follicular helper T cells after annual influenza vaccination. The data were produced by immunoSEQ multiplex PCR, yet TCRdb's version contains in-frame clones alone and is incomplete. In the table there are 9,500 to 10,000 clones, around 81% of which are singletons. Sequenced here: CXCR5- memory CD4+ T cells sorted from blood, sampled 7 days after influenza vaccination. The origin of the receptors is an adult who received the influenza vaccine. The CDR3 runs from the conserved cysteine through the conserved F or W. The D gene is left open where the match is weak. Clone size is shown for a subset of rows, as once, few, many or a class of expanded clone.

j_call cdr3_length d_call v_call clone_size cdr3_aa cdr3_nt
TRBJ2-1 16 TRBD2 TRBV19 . CASSISAGGLYNEQFF TGTGCCAGTAGTATATCGGCGGGGGGCCTCTACAATGAGCAGTTCTTC
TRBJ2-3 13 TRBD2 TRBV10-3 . CAIGGGSKETQYF TGTGCCATCGGAGGCGGGAGTAAAGAGACGCAGTATTTT
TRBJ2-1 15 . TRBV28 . CASSFGGAPSDEQFF TGTGCCAGCAGTTTTGGGGGGGCTCCCAGCGATGAGCAGTTCTTC
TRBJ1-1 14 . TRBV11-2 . CASSLATGGAEAFF TGTGCCAGCAGCTTAGCGACGGGGGGGGCTGAAGCTTTCTTT
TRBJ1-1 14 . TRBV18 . CASSPGREVTEAFF TGTGCCAGCTCACCCGGGAGGGAGGTCACTGAAGCTTTCTTT
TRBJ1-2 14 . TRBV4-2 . CASSQEKGSYGYTF TGTGCCAGCAGCCAAGAAAAGGGTAGCTATGGCTACACCTTC
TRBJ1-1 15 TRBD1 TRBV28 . CASAGTGGPPVEAFF TGTGCCAGCGCCGGGACAGGGGGCCCCCCTGTGGAAGCTTTCTTT
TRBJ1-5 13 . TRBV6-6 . CASSQGWAQPQHF TGTGCCAGCAGTCAAGGGTGGGCTCAGCCCCAGCATTTT
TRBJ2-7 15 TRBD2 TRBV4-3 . CASSQVLAGAYEQYF TGCGCCAGCAGCCAAGTACTAGCGGGGGCCTACGAGCAGTACTTC
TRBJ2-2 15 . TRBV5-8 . CASSLGQMNTGELFF TGTGCCAGCAGCTTGGGACAGATGAACACCGGGGAGCTGTTTTTT
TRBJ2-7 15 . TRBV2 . CASSEAQYGSYEQYF TGTGCCAGCAGTGAAGCGCAATACGGCTCCTACGAGCAGTACTTC
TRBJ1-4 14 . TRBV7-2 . CASSEGGFSEKLFF TGTGCCAGCAGCGAGGGGGGGTTTAGTGAAAAACTGTTTTTT
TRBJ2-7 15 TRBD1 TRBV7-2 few CASSLGGQGKYEQYF TGTGCCAGCAGCTTAGGTGGACAGGGAAAGTACGAGCAGTACTTC
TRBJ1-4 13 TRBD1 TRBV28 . CASSRQGREKLFF TGTGCCAGCAGTAGACAGGGGAGGGAAAAACTGTTTTTT
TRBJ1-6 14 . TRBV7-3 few CASSLTAGDSPLHF TGTGCCAGCAGCTTAACGGCTGGCGATTCACCCCTCCACTTT
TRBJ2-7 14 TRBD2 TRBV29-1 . CSVQLAGISYEQYF TGCAGCGTCCAACTAGCGGGGATCTCCTACGAGCAGTACTTC
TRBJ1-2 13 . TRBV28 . CASSNGHLYGYTF TGTGCCAGCAGTAACGGACATTTATATGGCTACACCTTC
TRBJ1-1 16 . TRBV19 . CASSIVAGVMNTEAFF TGTGCCAGTAGTATAGTTGCAGGGGTAATGAACACTGAAGCTTTCTTT
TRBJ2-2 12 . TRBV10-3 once CAIRGEAGELFF TGTGCCATCAGGGGGGAGGCCGGGGAGCTGTTTTTT
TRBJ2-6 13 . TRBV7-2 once CASSFFGANVLTF TGTGCCAGCAGCTTTTTCGGGGCCAACGTCCTGACTTTC
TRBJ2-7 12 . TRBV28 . CASSSGEHEQYF TGTGCCAGCAGTTCAGGGGAACACGAGCAGTACTTC
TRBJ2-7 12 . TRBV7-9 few CASSLGSYEQYF TGTGCCAGCAGCTTAGGTAGCTACGAGCAGTACTTC
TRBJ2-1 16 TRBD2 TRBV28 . CASSPHGGSKAAEQFF TGTGCCAGCAGTCCCCACGGGGGGAGCAAAGCGGCAGAGCAGTTCTTC
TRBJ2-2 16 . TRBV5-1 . CASSLVARGGAGELFF TGCGCCAGCAGCTTGGTTGCGCGAGGGGGGGCCGGGGAGCTGTTTTTT
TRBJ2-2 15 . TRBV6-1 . CASSEGPENAGELFF TGTGCCAGCAGTGAAGGCCCGGAGAATGCCGGGGAGCTGTTTTTT
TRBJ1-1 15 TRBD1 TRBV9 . CASSPSGQGDTEAFF TGTGCCAGCAGCCCCTCGGGACAGGGGGACACTGAAGCTTTCTTT
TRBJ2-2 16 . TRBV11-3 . CASSLGGVLSTGELFF TGTGCCAGCAGCTTAGGAGGGGTCCTATCCACCGGGGAGCTGTTTTTT
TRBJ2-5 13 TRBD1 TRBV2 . CASRTGIQETQYF TGTGCCAGCCGGACAGGGATACAAGAGACCCAGTACTTC
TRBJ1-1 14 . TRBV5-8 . CASSFSPRSTEAFF TGTGCCAGCAGCTTTTCCCCCCGTTCTACTGAAGCTTTCTTT
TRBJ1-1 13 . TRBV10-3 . CAISVVRTAEAFF TGTGCCATCAGTGTTGTGAGGACCGCTGAAGCTTTCTTT
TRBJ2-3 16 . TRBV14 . CASSQTGWTYTDTQYF TGTGCCAGCAGCCAAACAGGTTGGACTTACACAGATACGCAGTATTTT